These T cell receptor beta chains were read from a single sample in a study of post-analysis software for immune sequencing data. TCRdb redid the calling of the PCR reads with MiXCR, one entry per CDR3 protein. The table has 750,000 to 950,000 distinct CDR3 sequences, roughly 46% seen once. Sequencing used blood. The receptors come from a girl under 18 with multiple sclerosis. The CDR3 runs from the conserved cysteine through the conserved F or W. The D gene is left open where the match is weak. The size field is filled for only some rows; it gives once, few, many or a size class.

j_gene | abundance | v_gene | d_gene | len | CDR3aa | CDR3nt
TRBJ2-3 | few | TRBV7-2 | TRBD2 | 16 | CASSSGTSGRIDTQYF | TGTGCCAGCAGCTCCGGGACTAGCGGGAGGATAGATACGCAGTATTTT
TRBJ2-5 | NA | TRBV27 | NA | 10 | CASSSWRQYF | TGTGCCAGCAGTTCATGGAGGCAGTACTTC
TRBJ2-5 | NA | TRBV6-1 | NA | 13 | CASSGTAAQTQYF | TGTGCCAGCAGTGGGACAGCGGCACAGACCCAGTACTTC
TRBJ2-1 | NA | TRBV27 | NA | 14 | CASRRRLRDPSGFF | TGTGCCAGCAGAAGGCGACTCCGGGACCCAAGTGGGTTCTTC
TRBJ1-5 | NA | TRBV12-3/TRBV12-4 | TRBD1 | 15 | CASRSTGDSNQPQHF | TGTGCCAGCAGGTCGACAGGGGATAGCAATCAGCCCCAGCATTTT
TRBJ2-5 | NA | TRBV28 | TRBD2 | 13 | CASSFSAGMSQYF | TGTGCCAGCAGTTTTTCAGCGGGAATGTCCCAGTACTTC
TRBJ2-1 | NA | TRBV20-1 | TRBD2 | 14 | CSARRAGVLNEQFF | TGCAGTGCTCGCCGGGCGGGAGTCTTGAATGAGCAGTTCTTC
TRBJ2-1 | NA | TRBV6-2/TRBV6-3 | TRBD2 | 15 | CASSYAGRAYNEQFF | TGTGCCAGCAGTTACGCCGGGAGGGCCTACAATGAGCAGTTCTTC
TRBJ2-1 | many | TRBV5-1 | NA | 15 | CASSLDRVSYNEQFF | TGCGCCAGCAGCTTGGACCGGGTTTCCTACAATGAGCAGTTCTTC
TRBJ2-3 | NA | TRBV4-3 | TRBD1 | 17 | CASSQDLGTGRTDTQYF | TGCGCCAGCAGCCAAGATCTCGGGACAGGGCGCACAGATACGCAGTATTTT
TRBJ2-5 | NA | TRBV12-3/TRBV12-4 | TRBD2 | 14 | CATGTSGSAETQYF | TGTGCCACAGGGACTAGCGGGAGCGCGGAGACCCAGTACTTC
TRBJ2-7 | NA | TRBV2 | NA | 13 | CASTQDKIYEQYF | TGTGCCAGCACCCAGGACAAGATCTACGAGCAGTACTTC
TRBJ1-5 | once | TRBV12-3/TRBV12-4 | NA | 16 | CASTHSIVSPNQSQHF | TGTGCCAGCACCCACTCGATCGTGAGCCCGAATCAGTCCCAGCATTTT
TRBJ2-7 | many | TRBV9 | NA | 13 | CASSADTSYEQYF | TGTGCCAGCAGCGCCGACACTTCCTACGAGCAGTACTTC